A single sample gave rise to the 32 T cell receptor beta chains below, sequenced in a study of T cells in Graves' hyperthyroidism and ophthalmopathy. RNA transcripts were the template for amplifying TCR beta CDR3 regions. During a first-round RT-PCR of the TCR CDR3, the HTBI primer set was used. TCRdb redid the calling of the multiplex PCR reads with MiXCR, one entry per CDR3 protein. The sample holds roughly 510,000 distinct CDR3 sequences, less than 25% seen once. Material for sequencing was blood. The origin of the receptors is a young man with Graves' hyperthyroidism.

The chain has TRBV15 and TRBJ2-7, with a weak D call TRBD2 (5 bases). Germline CDR1 and CDR2: LNHNV and YYDKDF (reference sequence). CDR3 length: 12 amino acids. Trimming left V 1 base short and J 5 bases short, with 6 bases between. CDR3: CATSRGSDEQYF. As DNA, the CDR3 is TGTGCCACCAGCAGAGGTAGCGACGAGCAGTACTTC.

This clonotype showed up many times. CDR3 DNA sequence: TGTGCCAGCGCTCCGGGACCATTCTACGAGCAGTACTTC. Amino acid sequence: CASAPGPFYEQYF. The chain couples TRBV27 to TRBJ2-7, with D possibly being TRBD1 or TRBD2 (5 bases each). Trimming shortened V by 8 bases and J by 3 bases, and 14 bases separated the two germline ends. This CDR3 has 13 amino acids. Germline CDR1 reads MNHEY; CDR2 reads SMNVEV (reference sequence).

This clonotype was picked up many times. The V call is TRBV25-1, the J call TRBJ1-5; D gene unclear. Germline values: CDR1 MGHDK, CDR2 SYGVNS. V lost 2 bases and J 0 bases, leaving 5 bases between the germline ends. This CDR3 is built from 14 residues. Here the CDR3 reads CASSELDSNQPQHF. In nucleotides, the CDR3 is TGTGCCAGCAGTGAACTGGATAGCAATCAGCCCCAGCATTTT.

Many counts were recorded for this clonotype. The chain uses TRBV5-1 and TRBJ2-5; 7 bases map to TRBD1. CDR3 length: 15 amino acids. Germline assignment: CDR1 SGHRS and CDR2 YFSETQ. After removal of 4 bases from V and 5 bases from J, the junction contained 11 bases not matched to a gene. The CDR3 sequence: CASSPINRGGETQYF. CDR3 bases: TGCGCCAGCAGCCCCATCAACAGGGGCGGGGAGACCCAGTACTTC.

This clonotype was seen more than once but under ten times. The V and J genes are TRBV6-1 and TRBJ1-2; a weak D match, TRBD1 (5 bases). CDR1 MNHNS and CDR2 SASEGT come from the germline V gene. V dropped 7 bases and J dropped 0 bases, with 15 bases sitting between them. The CDR3 extends over 15 amino acids. Here the CDR3 reads CASTERGRPNYGYTF. The CDR3 nucleotides read TGTGCCAGCACCGAAAGGGGCAGACCTAACTATGGCTACACCTTC.

This clonotype was observed a few times. The CDR3 region is CASSLISGQETQYF. CDR3 in DNA: TGTGCCAGCAGTTTGATTAGTGGACAAGAGACCCAGTACTTC. This chain links TRBV28 with TRBJ2-5; D call uncertain. Germline V gene data show CDR1 as MDHEN and CDR2 as SYDVKM. Trimming stripped 3 bases from V and 2 bases from J, with 10 bases between. CDR3 length equals 14 residues.

Many counts were recorded for this clonotype. The chain combines TRBV2 with TRBJ1-1, with D hard to call. V lost 7 bases and J 0 bases, leaving 9 bases between the germline ends. The CDR3 is made up of 13 amino acids. CDR1 is SNHLY and CDR2 is FYNNEI in the germline V gene. The DNA for the CDR3 is TGTGCCAGCACCGTTCTCATGAACACTGAAGCTTTCTTT. Translated, it gives CASTVLMNTEAFF.

The gene calls are TRBV2 and TRBJ2-7; D is uncertain. CDR3 length equals 13 residues. Trimming cost V 3 bases and J 4 bases, with 10 bases left between them. The germline V gene encodes CDR1 SNHLY and CDR2 FYNNEI. CDR3 loop: CASSDSLLYEQYF. The CDR3 bases are TGTGCCAGCAGTGATAGTTTACTATACGAGCAGTACTTC.

This clonotype came up many times. The chain recombines TRBV6-1 with TRBJ1-5; possibly TRBD1 for D (5 bases). Germline values: CDR1 MNHNS, CDR2 SASEGT. Trimming left V 5 bases short and J 3 bases short, with 17 bases between. The CDR3 has 16 residues. This CDR3 reads CASSRPRGGYNQPQHF. CDR3 DNA sequence: TGTGCCAGCAGTCGGCCTCGGGGGGGATACAATCAGCCCCAGCATTTT.

This clonotype was found many times. This chain links TRBV2 with TRBJ1-2; D remains ambiguous. This CDR3 contains 16 residues. Germline-derived CDR1 and CDR2 are SNHLY and FYNNEI. Trimming removed 3 bases from V and 3 bases from J, with 17 bases in between. CDR3 sequence: CASSETREGFDYGYTF. The CDR3 nucleotides read TGTGCCAGCAGTGAGACCCGAGAGGGTTTTGACTATGGCTACACCTTC.

This clonotype was seen at least ten times. The V call is TRBV28, the J call TRBJ1-1, with TRBD1 matching 7 bases. From germline, CDR1 is MDHEN and CDR2 SYDVKM. Trimming took 2 bases from V and 3 from J; bases not matched to a gene: 9. CDR3 length: 16 amino acids. The CDR3 DNA sequence: TGTGCCAGCAGTTTAAAGAGGGGGCGAAGCGACACTGAAGCTTTCTTT. Its translation is CASSLKRGRSDTEAFF.

The J gene is TRBJ1-3, the V gene TRBV20-1; 8 nucleotides match TRBD1. V was pared by 6 bases and J by 0 bases, with 4 bases of the junction left unmatched. This CDR3 contains 14 residues. From germline, CDR1 is DFQATT and CDR2 SNEGSKA (reference sequence). In DNA form, the CDR3 reads TGCAGTGCAAGGGACAGGAACTCTGGAAACACCATATATTTT. The encoded protein is CSARDRNSGNTIYF.

This clonotype has ten or more counts. This rearrangement joins TRBV5-1 to TRBJ1-1; no clear D gene. The V end lost 0 bases, the J end lost 5 bases, and 5 bases lay between the germline ends. Germline V CDR1 and CDR2: SGHRS, YFSETQ. The CDR3 consists of 12 residues. The CDR3 reads CASSLVVTEAFF. The CDR3 bases are TGCGCCAGCAGCTTGGTAGTTACTGAAGCTTTCTTT.

This clonotype was seen a few times. This chain connects TRBV3-1 to TRBJ1-1; D is possibly TRBD1 (5 bases). The CDR3 runs 12 residues. In germline, CDR1 is LGHDT, CDR2 YNNKEL (reference sequence). With 5 bases removed from V and 5 bases from J, the gap between germline ends came to 9 bases. Here the CDR3 reads CASSNGQTEAFF. The CDR3 region has the DNA TGTGCCAGCAGCAACGGACAAACTGAAGCTTTCTTT.

V and J are TRBV11-3 and TRBJ2-7; D might be TRBD1 (6 bases). The CDR3 contains 14 residues. Germline CDR1 is SGHNT and CDR2 is YENEEA. The ends were cut back, 5 bases at V and 6 bases at J, with 17 bases in the middle. The CDR3 is CASSNRDETGEQYF. DNA for the CDR3: TGTGCCAGCAGCAACAGGGACGAAACCGGCGAGCAGTACTTC.

Only a few counts were recorded for this clonotype. V gene TRBV20-1 combines with J gene TRBJ2-5; no firm D call. CDR3 length equals 12 residues. Trimming removed 5 bases at V and 1 base at J, with 8 bases between. Germline V CDR1 and CDR2: DFQATT, SNEGSKA (reference sequence). CDR3: CSADDSQETQYF. CDR3 sequence (DNA): TGCAGTGCTGACGACTCCCAAGAGACCCAGTACTTC.

The chain is built from TRBV4-1 and TRBJ2-7; perhaps TRBD2 as D (5 bases). The CDR3 totals 14 residues. CDR1 and CDR2 from the germline V gene are MGHRA and YSYEKL. Trimming removed 3 bases from V and 5 bases from J, with 14 bases in between. The DNA for the CDR3 is TGCGCCAGCAGCCAGCCGGGAAGGTCACACGAGCAGTACTTC. Translated: CASSQPGRSHEQYF.

In its sample, this clonotype was seen many times. J is TRBJ2-5 and V is TRBV2; D is uncertain. The CDR3 spans 13 residues. Germline CDR1 SNHLY, CDR2 FYNNEI. V was clipped by 10 bases and J by 1 base, with 13 bases between them. The CDR3 coding sequence is TGTGCCACCTCTATCCGGACCCAAGAGACCCAGTACTTC. This sequence encodes CATSIRTQETQYF.

This clonotype was seen many times. V gene TRBV12-3 or TRBV12-4 combines with J gene TRBJ2-5; unclear D gene. V lost 3 bases and J lost 5, with 19 bases in between. The CDR3 is made up of 16 amino acids. The CDR3: CASSLGRNRSSETQYF. The CDR3 DNA reads TGTGCCAGCAGTTTGGGCCGAAACCGCTCATCCGAGACCCAGTACTTC.

This clonotype was seen once. Possible read error: a much larger clone is one base away. The chain uses TRBV13 and TRBJ1-1; 8 bases are shared with TRBD1. CDR1 and CDR2 from the germline V gene are PRHDT and FYEKMQ (reference sequence). This CDR3 region has 14 residues. This CDR3 is CACSLVDRATEAFF. CDR3 in DNA: TGTGCCTGCAGCTTGGTGGACAGGGCCACTGAAGCTTTCTTT.

This clonotype was recorded only once. The genes are TRBV6-1 and TRBJ1-2, with TRBD1 matching over 7 bases. Germline V gene lookup returns CDR1 MNHNS and CDR2 SASEGT. The CDR3 has 15 residues. J lost 14 bases, V lost 5 bases, and 20 bases had no gene match. The CDR3 reads CASSPIDTGALRPTF. In DNA, the CDR3 is TGTGCCAGCAGTCCGATCGATACAGGGGCCTTGAGACCTACCTTC.

This clonotype was detected ten times or more. J is TRBJ1-2 and V is TRBV10-3, with D hard to call. The CDR3 consists of 15 residues. Trimming pared 8 bases from V and 0 bases from J, leaving 16 bases between. In germline, CDR1 is ENHRY, CDR2 SYGVKD. The DNA for the CDR3 is TGTGCCATCCAAAGAGGTCGGGCTCCTAACTATGGCTACACCTTC. Amino acids: CAIQRGRAPNYGYTF.

Only a few counts were recorded for this clonotype. The J gene is TRBJ1-1, the V gene TRBV5-1; TRBD1 might be the D (6 bases). Trimming removed 2 bases at V and 3 bases at J, with 14 bases between. Looked up from germline, CDR1 is SGHRS and CDR2 is YFSETQ. The CDR3 sequence is 15 residues long. The DNA for the CDR3 is TGCGCCAGCAGCTTACAGGGAAGTATGGACACTGAAGCTTTCTTT. Translated, it gives CASSLQGSMDTEAFF.

The CDR3 is CASSEPTGGFYEQYF. The CDR3 bases are TGTGCCAGCAGTGAACCGACAGGGGGCTTCTACGAGCAGTACTTC. The chain couples TRBV6-1 to TRBJ2-7, with TRBD1 identical over 10 bases. With V trimmed by 2 bases and J by 3 bases, 4 bases remained unmatched. The CDR3 is 15 amino acids. Germline CDR1 is MNHNS and CDR2 is SASEGT.

This clonotype was seen only a few times. This rearrangement joins TRBV2 to TRBJ2-2; 8 positions match TRBD1. After removal of 1 base from V and 4 bases from J, the junction contained 2 bases not matched to a gene. This CDR3 region has 15 residues. The V gene's germline CDR1 is SNHLY and CDR2 FYNNEI. This CDR3 is CASSEDRGSTGELFF. CDR3 sequence (DNA): TGTGCCAGCAGTGAAGACAGGGGGTCCACCGGGGAGCTGTTTTTT.

This clonotype was picked up many times. The V and J genes are TRBV20-1 and TRBJ2-7, with no clear D. Germline values: CDR1 DFQATT, CDR2 SNEGSKA (reference sequence). Trimming cost V 1 base and J 3 bases, with 10 bases left between them. The CDR3 is 13 residues long. The CDR3 DNA reads as TGCAGTGCTAGAGGTCGCATCAACTACGAGCAGTACTTC. As protein: CSARGRINYEQYF.

This clonotype was counted only a few times. Relative to the germline gene, one junction end is altered; a read error may explain this. The chain carries TRBV19 and TRBJ2-1; D is undetermined. The CDR3 is made up of 11 amino acids. Germline-derived CDR1 and CDR2 are LNHDA and SQIVND (reference sequence). The CDR3 DNA sequence: TGTGCCAGTAGCTCTTATCATGAGAAGTTCTTC. Translating it yields CASSSYHEKFF.

This clonotype was seen repeatedly, ten times or more. The chain is built from TRBV28 and TRBJ1-1; D unresolved. This CDR3 comprises 14 residues. Germline CDR1 reads MDHEN; CDR2 reads SYDVKM. V gave up 8 bases and J gave up 6 bases, with 19 bases separating them. This CDR3 reads CASAVFSHFAEAFF. CDR3 DNA: TGTGCCAGCGCAGTTTTCTCCCACTTTGCTGAAGCTTTCTTT.

This clonotype showed up just a few times. The chain links TRBV6-2 or TRBV6-3 to TRBJ1-2; no firm D call. CDR3 length equals 12 residues. CDR1 and CDR2 from the germline V gene are MNHEY and SVGEGT. The V gene lost 8 bases and the J gene lost 4 bases, with 11 bases spanning the gap. This CDR3 is CASGNVGYGYTF. The CDR3 DNA reads as TGTGCCAGCGGGAACGTAGGCTATGGCTACACCTTC.

Comment on this clonotype: The CDR3 ends on some other residue instead of the conserved phenylalanine or tryptophan, so this is likely a read error. The chain is built from TRBV20-1 and TRBJ1-1; no reliable D call. Trimming stripped 3 bases from V and 4 bases from J, with 12 bases between. This CDR3 is 13 amino acids long. Germline-derived CDR1 and CDR2 are DFQATT and SNEGSKA (reference sequence). CDR3 bases: TGCAGTGCTAGGAACCCCATGATCACTGAAGCTTTCCTT. It specifies CSARNPMITEAFL.

This clonotype was counted many times. The V and J genes are TRBV30 and TRBJ2-7, with no clear D. Germline CDR1 GTSNPN, CDR2 SVGIG (reference sequence). V was clipped by 2 bases and J by 5 bases, with 10 bases between them. This CDR3 region has 12 residues. CDR3 in DNA: TGTGCCTGGAGTTTTGGGGTCCACGAGCAGTACTTC. Protein product: CAWSFGVHEQYF.

This clonotype was counted at least ten times. The DNA for the CDR3 is TGTGCCAGCCGCACCCGATCGTTGAACACTGAAGCTTTCTTT. Amino acids: CASRTRSLNTEAFF. The V call is TRBV27, the J call TRBJ1-1, with no clear D. CDR3 size: 14 residues. With 8 bases removed from V and 0 bases from J, the gap between germline ends came to 13 bases. Germline CDR1 MNHEY, CDR2 SMNVEV (reference sequence).